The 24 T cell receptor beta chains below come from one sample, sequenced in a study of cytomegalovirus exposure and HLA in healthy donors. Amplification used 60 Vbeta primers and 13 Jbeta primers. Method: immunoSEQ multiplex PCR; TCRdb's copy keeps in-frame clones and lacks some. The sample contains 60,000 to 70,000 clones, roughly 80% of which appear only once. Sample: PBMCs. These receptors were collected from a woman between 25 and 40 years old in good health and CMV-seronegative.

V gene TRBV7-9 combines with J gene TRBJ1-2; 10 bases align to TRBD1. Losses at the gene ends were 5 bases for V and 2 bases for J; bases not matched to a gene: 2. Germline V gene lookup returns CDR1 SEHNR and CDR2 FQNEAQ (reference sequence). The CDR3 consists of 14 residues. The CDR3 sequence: CASSLDRGNYGYTF. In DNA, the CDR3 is TGTGCCAGCAGCCTGGACAGGGGGAACTATGGCTACACCTTC.

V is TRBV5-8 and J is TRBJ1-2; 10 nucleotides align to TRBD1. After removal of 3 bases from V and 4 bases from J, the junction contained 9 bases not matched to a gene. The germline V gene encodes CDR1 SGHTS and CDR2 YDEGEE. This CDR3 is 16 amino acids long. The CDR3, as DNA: TGTGCCAGCAGCTCCCGTAAGACAGGGGGCGGCTATGGCTACACCTTC. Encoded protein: CASSSRKTGGGYGYTF.

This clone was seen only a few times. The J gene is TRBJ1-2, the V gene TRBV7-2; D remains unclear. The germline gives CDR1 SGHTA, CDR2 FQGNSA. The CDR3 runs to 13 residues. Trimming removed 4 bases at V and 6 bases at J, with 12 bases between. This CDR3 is CASSSRTIDGYTF. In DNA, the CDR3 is TGTGCCAGCAGCTCACGGACTATCGATGGCTACACCTTC.

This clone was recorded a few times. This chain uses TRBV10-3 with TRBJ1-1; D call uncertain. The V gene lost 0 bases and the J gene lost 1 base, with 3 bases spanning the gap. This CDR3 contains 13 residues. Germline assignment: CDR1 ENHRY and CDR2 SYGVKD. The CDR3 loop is CAISESRNTEAFF. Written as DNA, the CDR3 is TGTGCCATCAGTGAGTCGAGGAACACTGAAGCTTTCTTT.

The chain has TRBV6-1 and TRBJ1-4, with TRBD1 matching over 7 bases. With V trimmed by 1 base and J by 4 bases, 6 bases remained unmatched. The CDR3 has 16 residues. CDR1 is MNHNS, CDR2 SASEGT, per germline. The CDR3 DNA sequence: TGTGCCAGCAGTGAAGAAAGGGCAGGGGGTAATGAAAAACTGTTTTTT. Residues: CASSEERAGGNEKLFF.

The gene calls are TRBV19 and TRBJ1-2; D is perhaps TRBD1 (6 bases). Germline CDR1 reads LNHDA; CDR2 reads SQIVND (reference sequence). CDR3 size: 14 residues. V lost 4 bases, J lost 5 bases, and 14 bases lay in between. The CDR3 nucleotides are TGTGCCAGTAGTACCCAACAGGGAAGGTATGGCTACACCTTC. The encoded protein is CASSTQQGRYGYTF.

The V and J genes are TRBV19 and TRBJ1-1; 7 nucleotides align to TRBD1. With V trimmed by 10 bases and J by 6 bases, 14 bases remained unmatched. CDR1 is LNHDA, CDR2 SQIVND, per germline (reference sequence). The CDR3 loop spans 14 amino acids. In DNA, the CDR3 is TGTGCCACTCTCCGGGACAGCCGGGCCTCTGAAGCTTTCTTT. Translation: CATLRDSRASEAFF.

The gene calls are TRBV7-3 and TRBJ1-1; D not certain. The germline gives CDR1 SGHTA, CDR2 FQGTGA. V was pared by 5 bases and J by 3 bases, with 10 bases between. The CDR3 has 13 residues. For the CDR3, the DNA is TGTGCCAGCAGCCAAATGTCGGACACTGAAGCTTTCTTT. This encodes CASSQMSDTEAFF.

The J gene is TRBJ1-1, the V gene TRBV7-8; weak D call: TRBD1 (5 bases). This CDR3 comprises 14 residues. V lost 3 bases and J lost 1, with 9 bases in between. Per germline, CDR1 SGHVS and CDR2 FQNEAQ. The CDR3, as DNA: TGTGCCAGCAGCTTTTCAGGGCCGAACACTGAAGCTTTCTTT. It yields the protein CASSFSGPNTEAFF.

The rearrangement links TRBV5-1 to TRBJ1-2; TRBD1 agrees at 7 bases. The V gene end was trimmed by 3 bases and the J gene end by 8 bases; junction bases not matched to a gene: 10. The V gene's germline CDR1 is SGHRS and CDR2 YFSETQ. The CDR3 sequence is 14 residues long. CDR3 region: CASSWGDRVDGYTF. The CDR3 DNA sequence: TGCGCCAGCAGCTGGGGCGACAGGGTTGACGGCTACACCTTC.

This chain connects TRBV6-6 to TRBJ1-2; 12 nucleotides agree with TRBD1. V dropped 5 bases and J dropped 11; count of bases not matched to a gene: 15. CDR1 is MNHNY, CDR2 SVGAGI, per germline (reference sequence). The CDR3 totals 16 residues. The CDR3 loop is CASSRDAGDRGQSYTF. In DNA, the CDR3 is TGTGCCAGCAGTCGGGACGCTGGGGACAGGGGGCAAAGTTACACCTTC.

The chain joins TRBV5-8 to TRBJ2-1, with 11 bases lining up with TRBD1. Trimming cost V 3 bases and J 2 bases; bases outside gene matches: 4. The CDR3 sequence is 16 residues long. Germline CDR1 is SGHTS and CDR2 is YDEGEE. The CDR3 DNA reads TGTGCCAGCAGCTCCGGGACAGGGGGTCCCTACAATGAGCAGTTCTTC. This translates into CASSSGTGGPYNEQFF. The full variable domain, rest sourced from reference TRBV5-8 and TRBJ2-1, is EAGVTQSPTHLIKTRGQQATLRCSPISGHTSVYWYQQALGLGLQFLLWYDEGEERNRGNFPPRFSGRQFPNYSSELNVNALELEDSALYLCASSSGTGGPYNEQFFGPGTRLTVL.

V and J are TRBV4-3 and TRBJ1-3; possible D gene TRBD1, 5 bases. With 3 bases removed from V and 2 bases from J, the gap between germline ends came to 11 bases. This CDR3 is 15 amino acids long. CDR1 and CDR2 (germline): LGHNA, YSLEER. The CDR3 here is CASSHGSGAGNTIYF. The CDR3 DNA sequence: TGCGCCAGCAGCCATGGCTCGGGGGCTGGAAACACCATATATTTT.

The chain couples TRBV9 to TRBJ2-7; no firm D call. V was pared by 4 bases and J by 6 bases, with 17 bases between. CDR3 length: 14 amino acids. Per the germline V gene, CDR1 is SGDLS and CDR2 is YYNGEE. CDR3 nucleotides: TGTGCCAGCAGCCCTTTCGGTTCAAGACTCGAGCAGTACTTC. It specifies CASSPFGSRLEQYF.

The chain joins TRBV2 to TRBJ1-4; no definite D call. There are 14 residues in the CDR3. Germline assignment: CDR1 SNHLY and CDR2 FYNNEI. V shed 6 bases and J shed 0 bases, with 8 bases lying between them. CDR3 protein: CASSRPPTNEKLFF. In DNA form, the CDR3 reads TGTGCCAGCAGCCGTCCTCCAACTAATGAAAAACTGTTTTTT.

The CDR3 coding sequence is TGTGCCAGCATGAGAGGGAATAATTCACCCCTCCACTTT. This encodes CASMRGNNSPLHF. The chain carries TRBV6-5 and TRBJ1-6; no reliable D call. Germline V gene lookup returns CDR1 MNHEY and CDR2 SVGAGI. CDR3 size: 13 residues. The V end lost 7 bases, the J end lost 5 bases, and 9 bases lay between the germline ends.

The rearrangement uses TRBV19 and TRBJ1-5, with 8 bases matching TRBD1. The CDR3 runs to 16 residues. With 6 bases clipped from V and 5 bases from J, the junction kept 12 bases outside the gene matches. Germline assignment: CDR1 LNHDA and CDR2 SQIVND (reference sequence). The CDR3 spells CASSPSDRGGDQPQHF. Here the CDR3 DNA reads TGTGCCAGTAGCCCTTCTGACAGGGGAGGAGATCAGCCCCAGCATTTT.

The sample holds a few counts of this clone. In DNA, the CDR3 is TGTGCCAGCAGCGAAACTCCTTACGAGCAGTACTTC. Its protein product is CASSETPYEQYF. V is TRBV11-3 and J is TRBJ2-7; D is unresolved. Germline loops: CDR1 SGHNT, CDR2 YENEEA. This CDR3 has 12 amino acids. V was clipped by 5 bases and J by 4 bases, with 9 bases between them.

CDR3 residues: CAWSKPGDGNTIYF. CDR3 DNA sequence: TGTGCCTGGAGCAAACCAGGGGACGGAAACACCATATATTTT. The chain has TRBV30 and TRBJ1-3; weak D call: TRBD1 (6 bases). The germline V gene encodes CDR1 GTSNPN and CDR2 SVGIG (reference sequence). The CDR3 has 14 residues. Trimming took 3 bases from V and 4 from J, leaving 13 bases between them.

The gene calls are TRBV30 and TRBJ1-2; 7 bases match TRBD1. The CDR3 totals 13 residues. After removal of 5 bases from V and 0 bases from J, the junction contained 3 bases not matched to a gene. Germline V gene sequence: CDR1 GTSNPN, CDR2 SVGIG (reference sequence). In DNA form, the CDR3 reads TGTGCCTGGCGGGACAGAGCTAACTATGGCTACACCTTC. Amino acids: CAWRDRANYGYTF.

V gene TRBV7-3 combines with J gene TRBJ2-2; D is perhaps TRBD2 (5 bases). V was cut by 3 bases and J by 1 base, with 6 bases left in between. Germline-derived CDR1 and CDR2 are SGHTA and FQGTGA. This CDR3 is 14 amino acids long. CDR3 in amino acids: CASSLDWNTGELFF. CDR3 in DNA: TGTGCCAGCAGCTTGGACTGGAACACCGGGGAGCTGTTTTTT.

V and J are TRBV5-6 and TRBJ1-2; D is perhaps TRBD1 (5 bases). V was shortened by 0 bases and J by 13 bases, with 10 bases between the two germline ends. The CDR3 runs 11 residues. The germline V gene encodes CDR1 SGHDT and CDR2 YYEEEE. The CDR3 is CASSLEGLGTF. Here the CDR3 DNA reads TGTGCCAGCAGCTTGGAGGGGTTAGGCACCTTC.

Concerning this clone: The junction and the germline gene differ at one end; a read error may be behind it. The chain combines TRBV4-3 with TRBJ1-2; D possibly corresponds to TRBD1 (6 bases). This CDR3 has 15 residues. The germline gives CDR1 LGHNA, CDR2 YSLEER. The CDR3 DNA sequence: TGCGCCAGCAGCCAAGATTCCGGGACAATCTATGTCTACACCTTC. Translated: CASSQDSGTIYVYTF.

The CDR3 protein is CASGASSGGNTGELFF. As DNA, the CDR3 is TGTGCTAGTGGTGCCTCCAGCGGGGGGAACACCGGGGAGCTGTTTTTT. This sequence joins TRBV12-5 and TRBJ2-2; 8 bases match TRBD2. CDR1 is LGHNT and CDR2 is FRNRAP in the germline V gene. The V segment lost 5 bases and the J segment 1 base; nucleotides outside the gene matches: 6. CDR3 size: 16 residues.